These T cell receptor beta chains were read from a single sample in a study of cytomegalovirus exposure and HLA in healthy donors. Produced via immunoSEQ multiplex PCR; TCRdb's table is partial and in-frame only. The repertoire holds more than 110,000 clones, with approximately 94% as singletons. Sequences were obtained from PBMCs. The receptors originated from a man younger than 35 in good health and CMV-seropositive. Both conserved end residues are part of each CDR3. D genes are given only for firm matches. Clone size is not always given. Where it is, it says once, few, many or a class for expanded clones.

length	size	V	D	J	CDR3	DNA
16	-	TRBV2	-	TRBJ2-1	CASPNENLPGIDEQFF	TGTGCCAGTCCCAACGAAAACCTCCCCGGGATAGATGAGCAGTTCTTC
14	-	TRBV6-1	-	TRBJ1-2	CASSEAGADYGYTF	TGTGCCAGCAGTGAAGCAGGGGCAGACTATGGCTACACCTTC
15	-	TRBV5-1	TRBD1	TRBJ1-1	CASSLLTGLNTEAFF	TGCGCCAGCAGCTTGCTGACAGGGTTGAACACTGAAGCTTTCTTT
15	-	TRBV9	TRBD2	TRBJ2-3	CASTGTSGSTDTQYF	TGTGCCAGCACCGGGACTAGCGGGTCTACAGATACGCAGTATTTT
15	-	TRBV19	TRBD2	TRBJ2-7	CASSPSGIYGYEQYF	TGTGCCAGTAGCCCTAGCGGGATTTACGGCTACGAGCAGTACTTC
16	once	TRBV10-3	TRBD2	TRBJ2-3	CAISDQRRESPDTQYF	TGTGCCATCAGTGATCAACGGCGGGAGAGCCCAGATACGCAGTATTTT
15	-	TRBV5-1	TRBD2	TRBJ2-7	CASSPGRAGAYEQYF	TGCGCCAGCAGCCCAGGTCGAGCGGGAGCCTACGAGCAGTACTTC
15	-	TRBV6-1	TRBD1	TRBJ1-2	CASRTGTGNYYGYTF	TGTGCCAGCAGAACCGGGACAGGGAACTACTATGGCTACACCTTC
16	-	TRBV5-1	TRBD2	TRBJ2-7	CASSLGVSAGRGEQYF	TGCGCCAGCAGCTTGGGGGTCTCCGCAGGGAGGGGCGAGCAGTACTTC
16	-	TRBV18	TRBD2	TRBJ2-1	CASSPLAGGIVGEQFF	TGTGCCAGCTCTCCACTAGCGGGAGGTATTGTAGGTGAGCAGTTCTTC
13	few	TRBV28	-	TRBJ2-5	CASRGALEETQYF	TGTGCCAGCAGAGGAGCTCTCGAGGAGACCCAGTACTTC
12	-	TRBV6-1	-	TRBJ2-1	CASPGSWDEQFF	TGTGCCAGCCCGGGGAGCTGGGATGAGCAGTTCTTC
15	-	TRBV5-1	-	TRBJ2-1	CASSWRGGPYNEQFF	TGCGCCAGCAGCTGGAGGGGAGGCCCCTACAATGAGCAGTTCTTC
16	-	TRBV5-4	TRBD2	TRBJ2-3	CASSRGLAGSTDTQYF	TGTGCCAGCAGTCGGGGACTAGCGGGAAGCACAGATACGCAGTATTTT
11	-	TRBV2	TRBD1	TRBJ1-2	CASSTGVGYTF	TGTGCCAGCAGTACAGGGGTTGGCTACACCTTC
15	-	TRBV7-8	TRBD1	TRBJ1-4	CASSLATGVEEKLFF	TGTGCCAGCAGCTTAGCGACAGGGGTTGAAGAAAAACTGTTTTTT
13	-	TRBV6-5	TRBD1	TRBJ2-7	CASSRTGWDEQYF	TGTGCCAGCAGCCGGACAGGGTGGGACGAGCAGTACTTC
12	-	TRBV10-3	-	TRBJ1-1	CAINRDNTEAFF	TGTGCCATTAACAGGGATAACACTGAAGCTTTCTTT
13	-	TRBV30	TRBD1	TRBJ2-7	CAWSPGQGNGQYF	TGTGCCTGGTCCCCGGGACAGGGGAACGGGCAGTACTTC
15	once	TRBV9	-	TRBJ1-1	CASSVVGGSDTEAFF	TGTGCCAGCAGCGTAGTCGGGGGATCAGACACTGAAGCTTTCTTT
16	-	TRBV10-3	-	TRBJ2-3	CAISQRGVGSTDTQYF	TGTGCCATCAGCCAGAGAGGCGTCGGGAGCACAGATACGCAGTATTTT
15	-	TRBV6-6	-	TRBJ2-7	CASSKPGALSYEQYF	TGTGCCAGCAGCAAGCCAGGGGCCCTCTCCTACGAGCAGTACTTC
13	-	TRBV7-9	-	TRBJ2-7	CASSSLYSYEQYF	TGTGCCAGCAGCTCACTCTATTCCTACGAGCAGTACTTC
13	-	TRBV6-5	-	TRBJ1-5	CASRRDSDQPQHF	TGTGCCAGCAGAAGAGACAGTGATCAGCCCCAGCATTTT
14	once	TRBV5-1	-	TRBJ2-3	CASSLVAGTDTQYF	TGCGCCAGCAGCTTGGTTGCGGGCACAGATACGCAGTATTTT
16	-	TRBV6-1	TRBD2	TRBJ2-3	CASSEVGGRVTDTQYF	TGTGCCAGCAGTGAAGTGGGCGGGAGGGTTACAGATACGCAGTATTTT
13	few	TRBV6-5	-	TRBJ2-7	CASSRLGGYEQYF	TGTGCCAGCAGTCGCCTAGGGGGATACGAGCAGTACTTC
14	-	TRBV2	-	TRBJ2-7	CASSARDTYYEQYF	TGTGCCAGCAGTGCACGGGACACATACTACGAGCAGTACTTC
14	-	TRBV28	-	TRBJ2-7	CASSIYRGGGEQYF	TGTGCCAGCAGTATATACAGGGGGGGCGGCGAGCAGTACTTC
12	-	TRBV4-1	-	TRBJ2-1	CASSPHYNEQFF	TGCGCCAGCAGCCCCCACTACAATGAGCAGTTCTTC
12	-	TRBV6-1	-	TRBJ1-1	CASRVGGTEAFF	TGTGCCAGCAGAGTAGGGGGAACTGAAGCTTTCTTT
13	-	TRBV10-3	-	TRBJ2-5	CAISAQGSETQYF	TGTGCCATCAGTGCTCAGGGATCGGAGACCCAGTACTTC
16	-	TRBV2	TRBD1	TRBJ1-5	CASSNSGQGAGQPQHF	TGTGCCAGCAGTAATTCAGGACAGGGGGCTGGGCAGCCCCAGCATTTT
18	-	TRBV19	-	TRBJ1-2	CASSTLTVTQKANYGYTF	TGTGCCAGTAGTACCCTGACAGTGACGCAGAAAGCTAACTATGGCTACACCTTC
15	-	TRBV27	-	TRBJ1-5	CASSSYSGSNQPQHF	TGTGCCAGCAGTTCATACTCGGGAAGCAATCAGCCCCAGCATTTT
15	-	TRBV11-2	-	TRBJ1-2	CASSAPTGWNYGYTF	TGTGCCAGCAGCGCCCCAACAGGGTGGAACTATGGCTACACCTTC
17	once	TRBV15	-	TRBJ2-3	CATSRDRSQAYTDTQYF	TGTGCCACCAGCAGAGATAGGTCCCAGGCGTACACAGATACGCAGTATTTT
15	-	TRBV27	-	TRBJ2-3	CASSLQSPNTDTQYF	TGTGCCAGCAGTTTGCAGTCACCCAACACAGATACGCAGTATTTT
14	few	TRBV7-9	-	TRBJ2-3	CASSLALGLADQYF	TGTGCCAGCAGCTTAGCGCTAGGACTGGCCGATCAGTATTTT
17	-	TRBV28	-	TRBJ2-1	CASSLSPTTWRGNEQFF	TGTGCCAGCAGTTTATCCCCGACCACCTGGCGCGGCAATGAGCAGTTCTTC
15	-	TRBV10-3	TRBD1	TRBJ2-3	CAISEVRGRADTQYF	TGTGCCATCAGTGAGGTCAGGGGGCGCGCTGATACGCAGTATTTT
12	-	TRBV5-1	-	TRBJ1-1	CASSSGNTEAFF	TGCGCCAGCAGCTCCGGGAACACTGAAGCTTTCTTT
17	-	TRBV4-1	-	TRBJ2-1	CASSRSALLSSYNEQFF	TGCGCCAGCAGCCGCTCCGCGCTTTTAAGCTCCTACAATGAGCAGTTCTTC
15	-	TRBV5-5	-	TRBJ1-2	CASSSHQGRWYGYTF	TGTGCCAGCAGCTCTCACCAGGGGCGATGGTATGGCTACACCTTC
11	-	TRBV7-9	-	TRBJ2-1	CASSLGAEQFF	TGTGCCAGCAGCTTAGGGGCTGAGCAGTTCTTC
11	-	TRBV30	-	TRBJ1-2	CAWSVPGGYTF	TGTGCCTGGAGTGTACCGGGTGGCTACACCTTC
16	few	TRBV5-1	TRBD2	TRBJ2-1	CASNPLAGGHYNEQFF	TGCGCCAGCAACCCACTAGCGGGAGGGCACTACAATGAGCAGTTCTTC
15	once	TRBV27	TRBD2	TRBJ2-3	CASSFYRGGTDTQYF	TGTGCCAGCAGTTTTTATCGGGGGGGCACAGATACGCAGTATTTT
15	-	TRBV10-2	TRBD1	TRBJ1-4	CASSDSKGAGSKLFF	TGCGCCAGCAGTGATAGTAAGGGGGCCGGTTCGAAACTGTTTTTT
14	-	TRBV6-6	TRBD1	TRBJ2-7	CASSRRDRAHEQYF	TGTGCCAGCAGCCGCCGGGACAGGGCCCACGAGCAGTACTTC
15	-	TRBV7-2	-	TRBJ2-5	CASSPKGVFQETQYF	TGTGCCAGCAGCCCCAAGGGGGTGTTTCAAGAGACCCAGTACTTC
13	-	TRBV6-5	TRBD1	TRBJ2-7	CASSRDRAYEQYF	TGTGCCAGCAGTAGGGACAGGGCCTACGAGCAGTACTTC